The 20 T cell receptor beta chains presented below share a single source sample, sequenced in a study of CD4 T cells in relation to SARS-CoV-2 and coronaviruses. TCRdb's table, derived via immunoSEQ multiplex PCR, lists solely in-frame clones and lacks some. This sample has tens of thousands of clones, with around nine tenths found just once. The sample comprised memory CD4+ T cells from PBMCs. These receptor sequences come from an adult with COVID-19.

The V gene is TRBV2, the J gene TRBJ1-5; possibly TRBD1 for D (5 bases). The germline gives CDR1 SNHLY, CDR2 FYNNEI. The CDR3 extends over 14 amino acids. V dropped 3 bases and J dropped 7 bases, with 13 bases sitting between them. CDR3 sequence (DNA): TGTGCCAGCAGTGAGGGCAGGGAGGGACAGCCCCAGCATTTT. It specifies CASSEGREGQPQHF.

This clone was observed once. The chain links TRBV28 to TRBJ1-1, with D perhaps matching TRBD1 (6 bases). CDR3 length: 14 amino acids. Trimming removed 7 bases at V and 1 base at J, with 13 bases between. The germline CDR1 and CDR2 sequences are MDHEN and SYDVKM. The CDR3 sequence: CASTPGQPNTEAFF. The CDR3 DNA reads as TGTGCCAGCACCCCCGGACAGCCGAACACTGAAGCTTTCTTT.

V gene TRBV5-4 combines with J gene TRBJ1-3; 7 nucleotides agree with TRBD1. The V gene end was trimmed by 0 bases and the J gene end by 4 bases; junction bases not matched to a gene: 4. In germline, CDR1 is SGHNT, CDR2 YYREEE (reference sequence). This CDR3 region has 15 residues. The CDR3 DNA is TGTGCCAGCAGCTTGGAGGGGGCGAGGGGAAACACCATATATTTT. It translates to CASSLEGARGNTIYF. Drawing the rest from reference TRBV5-4 and TRBJ1-3, the complete variable domain is ETGVTQSPTHLIKTRGQQVTLRCSSQSGHNTVSWYQQALGQGPQFIFQYYREEENGRGNFPPRFSGLQFPNYSSELNVNALELDDSALYLCASSLEGARGNTIYFGEGSWLTVV.

The chain employs TRBV6-4 and TRBJ1-2; 7 bases are shared with TRBD1. The V gene end was trimmed by 4 bases and the J gene end by 4 bases; junction bases not matched to a gene: 18. CDR1 is MRHNA and CDR2 is SNTAGT in the germline V gene. The CDR3 consists of 18 residues. CDR3 protein: CASSAGGERGRGGYGYTF. The CDR3 nucleotides read TGTGCCAGCAGTGCCGGAGGAGAGAGGGGGCGCGGAGGCTATGGCTACACCTTC.

The chain combines TRBV3-1 (or the pseudogene TRBV3-2) with TRBJ1-6, with D perhaps matching TRBD1 (5 bases). Germline V lookup: CDR1 LGHDT, CDR2 YNNKEL (reference sequence). V gave up 5 bases and J gave up 9 bases, with 11 bases separating them. The length of the CDR3 is 13 residues. CDR3 sequence: CASSEKGRSPLHF. In DNA form, the CDR3 reads TGTGCCAGCAGCGAGAAGGGACGTTCACCCCTCCACTTT.

Here the CDR3 reads CASSTPGQGSYEQYF. DNA of the CDR3: TGTGCCAGTAGTACGCCGGGACAGGGGAGCTACGAGCAGTACTTC. V and J are TRBV19 and TRBJ2-7, with 10 bases that match TRBD1. This CDR3 spans 15 amino acids. With V trimmed by 4 bases and J by 3 bases, 6 bases remained unmatched. CDR1 and CDR2 from the germline V gene are LNHDA and SQIVND (reference sequence).

The J gene is TRBJ1-2, the V gene TRBV6-4; D might be TRBD1 (5 bases). V gave up 10 bases and J gave up 6 bases, with 9 bases separating them. The germline V gene encodes CDR1 MRHNA and CDR2 SNTAGT. This CDR3 comprises 10 residues. For the CDR3, the DNA is TGTGCCATAAGGGGAGATGGCTACACCTTC. Its translation is CAIRGDGYTF.

V and J are TRBV11-3 and TRBJ2-5; D is unclear. The CDR3 spans 13 residues. V lost 1 base and J lost 5, with 8 bases in between. CDR1 and CDR2 (germline): SGHNT, YENEEA. The CDR3 loop is CASSLGVMETQYF. DNA of the CDR3: TGTGCCAGCAGCTTAGGGGTGATGGAGACCCAGTACTTC.

The rearrangement uses TRBV28 and TRBJ2-5, with 11 nucleotides matching TRBD2. Trimming removed 3 bases from V and 1 base from J; junction bases left unmatched: 7. CDR1 and CDR2 from the germline V gene are MDHEN and SYDVKM. The CDR3 runs 17 residues. The CDR3 loop reads CASSFLILAGGQETQYF. Written as DNA, the CDR3 is TGTGCCAGCAGTTTCCTTATCCTAGCGGGGGGCCAAGAGACCCAGTACTTC.

J is TRBJ2-1 and V is TRBV12-3 or TRBV12-4, with 7 positions matching TRBD1. V gave up 5 bases and J gave up 7 bases; unmatched junction bases: 2. The CDR3 consists of 12 residues. CDR3 protein: CASSRQGNEQFF. CDR3 sequence (DNA): TGTGCCAGCAGTCGACAGGGAAATGAGCAGTTCTTC.

CDR3 nucleotide sequence: TGCAGCGTTGACCACTATGGCTACACCTTC. Translated: CSVDHYGYTF. V gene TRBV29-1 combines with J gene TRBJ1-2; D unclear. Germline CDR1 reads SQVTM; CDR2 reads ANQGSEA. V lost 3 bases, J lost 3 bases, and 2 bases lay in between. The CDR3 has 10 amino acids.

This clone has only one observation. The V call is TRBV19, the J call TRBJ1-1; D ambiguous. In germline, CDR1 is LNHDA, CDR2 SQIVND (reference sequence). The CDR3 has 12 amino acids. With 3 bases removed from V and 0 bases from J, the gap between germline ends came to 2 bases. For the CDR3, the DNA is TGTGCCAGTAGTATCGTGAACACTGAAGCTTTCTTT. This codes for CASSIVNTEAFF.

The CDR3 nucleotides are TGCGCCAGCAGCCTAAGGACAGGGCACACCGGGGAGCTGTTTTTT. This codes for CASSLRTGHTGELFF. The J gene is TRBJ2-2, the V gene TRBV5-1; TRBD1 matches 8 bases. The V segment lost 4 bases and the J segment 3 bases; nucleotides outside the gene matches: 5. Germline-derived CDR1 and CDR2 are SGHRS and YFSETQ. The CDR3 is made up of 15 amino acids.

The chain uses TRBV5-4 and TRBJ1-1; 10 bases line up with TRBD1. Unmatched junction bases numbered 5, after V lost 4 bases and J lost 5 bases. CDR1 and CDR2 from the germline V gene are SGHNT and YYREEE (reference sequence). The CDR3 is made up of 14 amino acids. The CDR3, as DNA: TGTGCCAGCAGCGCCGACAGGGGGCTTACTGAAGCTTTCTTT. Protein sequence: CASSADRGLTEAFF.

The gene calls are TRBV7-2 and TRBJ1-5, with 8 bases that match TRBD1. The CDR3 has 18 amino acids. V lost 1 base, J lost 4 bases, and 12 bases stayed unmatched. Germline values: CDR1 SGHTA, CDR2 FQGNSA. CDR3 protein: CASSLEGVGGQENQPQHF. For the CDR3, the DNA is TGTGCCAGCAGCTTAGAGGGGGTGGGGGGACAGGAAAATCAGCCCCAGCATTTT.

This clone was found once. The V call is TRBV9, the J call TRBJ2-1, with 9 bases matching TRBD2. Germline CDR1 SGDLS, CDR2 YYNGEE. V trimming: 3 bases; J trimming: 9 bases; junction bases outside the gene matches: 7. CDR3 length equals 14 residues. The CDR3 nucleotides are TGTGCCAGCAGCGAACCCAGCGGGGGGAGTGAGCAGTTCTTC. This translates into CASSEPSGGSEQFF. The full variable domain, its missing parts supplied by reference TRBV9 and TRBJ2-1, is DSGVTQTPKHLITATGQRVTLRCSPRSGDLSVYWYQQSLDQGLQFLIQYYNGEERAKGNILERFSAQQFPDLHSELNLSSLELGDSALYFCASSEPSGGSEQFFGPGTRLTVL.

For the CDR3, the DNA is TGTGCCAGCAGCTTGGCCGGTTCGAGAACCTACGAGCAGTACTTC. Encoded protein: CASSLAGSRTYEQYF. The chain is built from TRBV5-6 and TRBJ2-7; D gene unclear. The germline CDR1 and CDR2 sequences are SGHDT and YYEEEE. This CDR3 spans 15 amino acids. V was trimmed by 0 bases and J by 2 bases, leaving 12 bases between them.

This chain uses TRBV9 with TRBJ2-7, with D perhaps matching TRBD1 or TRBD2 (5 bases each). CDR1 and CDR2 from the germline V gene are SGDLS and YYNGEE. V was cut by 8 bases and J by 0 bases, with 18 bases left in between. This CDR3 contains 15 residues. CDR3 protein: CARPGPQRPSYEQYF. CDR3 DNA sequence: TGTGCCAGGCCGGGACCCCAAAGGCCCTCCTACGAGCAGTACTTC. The full variable domain, in which reference TRBV9 and TRBJ2-7 provide the parts outside the CDR3, is DSGVTQTPKHLITATGQRVTLRCSPRSGDLSVYWYQQSLDQGLQFLIQYYNGEERAKGNILERFSAQQFPDLHSELNLSSLELGDSALYFCARPGPQRPSYEQYFGPGTRLTVT.

The J gene is TRBJ2-5, the V gene TRBV7-2; 7 bases line up with TRBD2. The germline V gene encodes CDR1 SGHTA and CDR2 FQGNSA. After removal of 2 bases from V and 4 bases from J, the junction contained 4 bases not matched to a gene. This CDR3 has 14 residues. CDR3 sequence reads: CASSLYSGGETQYF. The CDR3 DNA reads as TGTGCCAGCAGCTTATATTCGGGGGGAGAGACCCAGTACTTC.

This chain links TRBV23-1 with TRBJ1-3, with D possibly matching TRBD1 (5 bases). TRBV23-1 is treated as an ORF (open reading frame) with a function not yet certain. The length of the CDR3 is 19 residues. Trimming stripped 2 bases from V and 3 bases from J, with 23 bases between. CDR3 bases: TGCGCCAGCAGTCAACCGGGTGGGGGTCCTTCCTCTTGTGGAAACACCATATATTTT. Amino acid sequence: CASSQPGGGPSSCGNTIYF.